This TCR beta chain appears in the sequencing data of a study of T cells in Graves' hyperthyroidism and ophthalmopathy. Study-wide findings and caveats: Ophthalmopathy, which appeared later, was predicted by the model a median about 6.8 months before onset.

This clonotype is a singleton in its sample. Its antigen is currently unknown. This clone may be a read error of a much larger clone one base away. The TCR beta CDR3 regions underwent amplification using RNA transcripts as the source. During a first-round RT-PCR of the TCR CDR3, the HTBI primer set was used. TCRdb re-derived calls from the multiplex PCR reads in MiXCR, one entry per CDR3 protein. In the table there are 250,000 to 300,000 distinct CDR3 sequences, approximately 18% of which are singletons. The CDR3 sequence is 16 residues long. Germline loops: CDR1 MDHEN, CDR2 SYDVKM. V was pared by 4 bases and J by 1 base, with 8 bases of the junction left unmatched. Diagnostic assessment was based on clinical symptoms, serum thyroxine and TRAb, thyroid ultrasound and orbital computed tomography. Extraction of PBMCs used roughly 9.4 ml of fresh peripheral blood.

Sequencing was performed on blood. The TCR was taken from a man aged 50 to 59 with Graves' ophthalmopathy. This chain links TRBV28 with TRBJ1-2; 8 nucleotides align to TRBD1. The CDR3 DNA follows: TGTGCCAGCAGTTCAGGGGGACAGGCCAATAACTATGGCTACACCTTC. Translated: CASSSGGQANNYGYTF.